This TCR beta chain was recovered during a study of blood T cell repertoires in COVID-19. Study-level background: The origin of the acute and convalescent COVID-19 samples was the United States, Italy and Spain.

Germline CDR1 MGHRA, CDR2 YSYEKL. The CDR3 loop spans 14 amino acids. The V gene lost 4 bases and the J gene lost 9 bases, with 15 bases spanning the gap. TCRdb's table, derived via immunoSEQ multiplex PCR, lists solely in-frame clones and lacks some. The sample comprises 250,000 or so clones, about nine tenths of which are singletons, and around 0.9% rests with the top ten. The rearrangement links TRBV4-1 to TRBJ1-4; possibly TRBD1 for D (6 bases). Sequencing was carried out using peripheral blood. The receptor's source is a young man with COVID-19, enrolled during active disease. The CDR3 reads CASSPTGVSQKLFF. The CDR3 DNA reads TGCGCCAGCAGCCCGACAGGCGTCAGTCAAAAACTGTTTTTT.